The entry below gives a single TCR beta chain sequence along with its context. Its matching antigen is unknown. Amplification used 60 Vbeta primers and 13 Jbeta primers. Here immunoSEQ multiplex PCR was the method, and the copy in TCRdb shows in-frame clones only, minus some. Its clone listing holds roughly 190,000 clones. This sample was taken from a study of cytomegalovirus exposure and HLA in healthy donors. Study-level points and caveats: In an earlier analysis, most TCR beta V segments were productive about 87% or about 30% of the time. A later analysis showed HLA-associated TCR beta chains outstripping equally common others in clonal expansion.

The germline gives CDR1 LNHDA, CDR2 SQIVND (reference sequence). The CDR3 has 13 residues. The V and J genes are TRBV19 and TRBJ2-5; TRBD1 might be the D (5 bases). The J call may be mistaken, given a closer DNA end match to TRBJ2-7. This TCR was sampled from a woman aged 18-29 years in good health and CMV-seropositive. Specimen: PBMCs. CDR3 region: CASSISDTYEQYF. The CDR3 nucleotides read TGTGCCAGTAGTATATCGGACACATACGAGCAGTACTTC.